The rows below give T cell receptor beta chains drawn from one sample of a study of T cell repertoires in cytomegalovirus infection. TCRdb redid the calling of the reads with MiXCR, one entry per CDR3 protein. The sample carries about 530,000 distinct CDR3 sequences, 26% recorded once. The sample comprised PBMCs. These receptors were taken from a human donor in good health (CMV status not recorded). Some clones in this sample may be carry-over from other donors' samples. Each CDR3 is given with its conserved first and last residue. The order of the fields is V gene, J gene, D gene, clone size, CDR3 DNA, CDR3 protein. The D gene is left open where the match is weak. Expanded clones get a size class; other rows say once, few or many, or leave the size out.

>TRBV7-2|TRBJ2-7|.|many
TGTGCCAGCAGCTTTGGCCCCGCGGACTCCTACGAGCAGTACTTC
CASSFGPADSYEQYF
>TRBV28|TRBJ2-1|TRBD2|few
TGTGCCAGCAGTTTATCCCCCGGGACTAGCGGGAGGGTTGAGCAGTTCTTC
CASSLSPGTSGRVEQFF
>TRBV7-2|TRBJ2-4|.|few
TGTGCCAGCAGCTTCACCCTTACCCAAAACATTCAGTACTTC
CASSFTLTQNIQYF
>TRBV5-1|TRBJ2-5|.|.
TGCGCCAGCTCCGGGAATGGAGAGACCCAGTACTTC
CASSGNGETQYF
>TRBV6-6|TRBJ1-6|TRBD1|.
TGTGCCAGCAGATCCTCCCCAGGGGGTTATAATTCACCCCTCCACTTT
CASRSSPGGYNSPLHF
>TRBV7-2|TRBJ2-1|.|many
TGTGCCAGCAGCTTAGTGGGCGGAGGGGACAATGAGCAGTTCTTC
CASSLVGGGDNEQFF
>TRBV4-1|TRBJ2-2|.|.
TGCGCCAGCAGTCGAGGGGCCGGGTCCACCGGGGAGCTGTTTTTT
CASSRGAGSTGELFF
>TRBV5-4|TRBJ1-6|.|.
TGTGCCAGCAGCTTCGGGGTTGGTTCACCCCTCCACTTT
CASSFGVGSPLHF
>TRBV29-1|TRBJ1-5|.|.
TGCAGCGTGGGACATAGCAATCAGCCCCAGCATTTT
CSVGHSNQPQHF
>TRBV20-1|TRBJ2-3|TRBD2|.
TGCAGTGCTAGTTTCCTAGCGGGAAGCACAGATACGCAGTATTTT
CSASFLAGSTDTQYF
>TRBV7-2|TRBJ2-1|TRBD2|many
TGTGCCAGCAGCTTGATGGCTAGCGGGACGAATGAGCAGTTCTTC
CASSLMASGTNEQFF
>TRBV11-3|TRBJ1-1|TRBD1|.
TGTGCCAGCAGCCCAAGGAGACAGGGAAGAGCTTTCTTT
CASSPRRQGRAFF
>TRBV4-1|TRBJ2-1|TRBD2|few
TGCGCCAGCAGCCTAATGAGCGGGAGGGCCGTATATGAGCAGTTCTTC
CASSLMSGRAVYEQFF
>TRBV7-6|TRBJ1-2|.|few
TGTGCCACCTCGGGGGGAGCTAACTATGGCTACACCTTC
CATSGGANYGYTF
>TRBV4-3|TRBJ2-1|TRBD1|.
TGCGCCAGCAGCTCCCGGACAGGAGACAATGAGCAGTTCTTC
CASSSRTGDNEQFF
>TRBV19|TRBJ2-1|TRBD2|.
TGTGCCAGTAGTATAGTCGGACTAGCACCTCAGGATGGGCAGTTCTTC
CASSIVGLAPQDGQFF
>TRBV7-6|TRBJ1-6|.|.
TGTGCCAGCAGCTTGCAGGGCAAATCACCCCTCCACTTT
CASSLQGKSPLHF
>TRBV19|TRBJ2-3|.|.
TGTGCCAGTAGGGGACTCTTGCTTAGCACAGATACGCAGTATTTT
CASRGLLLSTDTQYF
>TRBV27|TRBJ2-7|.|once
TGTGCCAGCGGCCGTAGTGACGAGCAGTACTTC
CASGRSDEQYF
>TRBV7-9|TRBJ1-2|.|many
TGTGCCAGCAGCTACCCTGGGGCGGCAGGCTATGGCTACACCTTC
CASSYPGAAGYGYTF
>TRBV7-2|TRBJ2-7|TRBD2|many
TGTGCCAGCAGCTTCCGCGGGGAGGGGACCTACGAGCAGTACTTC
CASSFRGEGTYEQYF
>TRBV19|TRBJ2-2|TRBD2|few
TGTGCCAGTAGTATCAGCGGGAGCATGGCCGGGGAGCTGTTTTTT
CASSISGSMAGELFF
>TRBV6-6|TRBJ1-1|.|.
TGTGCCAGCAGTTACCCAAACAGGGAAGCTTTCTTT
CASSYPNREAFF
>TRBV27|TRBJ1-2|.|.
TGTGCCAGCAGTACGTACAGATTTAACTATGGCTACACCTTC
CASSTYRFNYGYTF
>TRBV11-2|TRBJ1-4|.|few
TGTGCCAGCAGCCCTCGGGGTGGGGCGCCTAATGAAAAACTGTTTTTT
CASSPRGGAPNEKLFF
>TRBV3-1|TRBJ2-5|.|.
TGTGCCAGCAGCCAAGAAGGGTTATCCCAAGAGACCCAGTACTTC
CASSQEGLSQETQYF
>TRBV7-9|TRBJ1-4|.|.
TGTGCCAGCAGCCCCACCTTAAGGGGAACAGGAGAAAACCTGTTTTTT
CASSPTLRGTGENLFF
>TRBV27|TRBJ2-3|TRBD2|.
TGTGCCAGCAGTTGGGGACTAGCGGGAAACGCGAAAGGTTTAAGAACAGATACGCAGTATTTT
CASSWGLAGNAKGLRTDTQYF
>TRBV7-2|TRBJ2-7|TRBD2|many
TGTGCCAGCAGCCGGACTAGCGGAGGGGCTGCGTCCTACGAGCAGTACTTC
CASSRTSGGAASYEQYF
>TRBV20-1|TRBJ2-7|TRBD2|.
TGCAGTGCCATTCCGACTAGCGTCTACGAGCAGTACTTC
CSAIPTSVYEQYF
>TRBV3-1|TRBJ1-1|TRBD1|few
TGTGCCAGCAGCCCCCTTGGGCAGGGGGCCGTGAACACTGAAGCTTTCTTT
CASSPLGQGAVNTEAFF
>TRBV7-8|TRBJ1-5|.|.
TGTGCCAGCAGCTTAGGGACAGCTACTCATCAGCCCCAGCATTTT
CASSLGTATHQPQHF
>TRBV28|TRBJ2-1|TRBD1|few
TGTGCCAGCAGTACTCGGGACAGCTGGAATGAGCAGTTCTTC
CASSTRDSWNEQFF
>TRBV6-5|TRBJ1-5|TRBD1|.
TGTGCCAGCAGCCGGAAACAGGGGGAACTTCAGCCCCAGCATTTT
CASSRKQGELQPQHF
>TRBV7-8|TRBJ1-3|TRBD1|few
TGTGCCAGCAGCCCTACAGGGGGGGGAAACACCATATATTTT
CASSPTGGGNTIYF
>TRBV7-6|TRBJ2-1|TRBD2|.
TGTGCCAGCAGCTTAGACTTACCCGCTCCGGGACTAGCGGGAGACAATGAGCAGTTCTTC
CASSLDLPAPGLAGDNEQFF
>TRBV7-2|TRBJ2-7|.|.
TGTGCCAGCAGCTTAGGCCATGACTACGAGCAGTACTTC
CASSLGHDYEQYF
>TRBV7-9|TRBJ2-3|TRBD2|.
TGTGCCAGCAGCTCCGGGGTATTAGGTAGCGGGAGGGCCGTCGCAGATACGCAGTATTTT
CASSSGVLGSGRAVADTQYF
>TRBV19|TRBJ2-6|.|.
TGTGCCACAGGGATGGCAGGGACCTCTGGGGCCAACGTCCTGACTTTC
CATGMAGTSGANVLTF
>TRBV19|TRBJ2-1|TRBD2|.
TGTGCCAGTAGTGAGACTAGCCCGGTCCTTGGCAATGAGCAGTTCTTC
CASSETSPVLGNEQFF
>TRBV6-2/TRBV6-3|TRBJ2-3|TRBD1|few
TGTGCCAGCAGTTACGGCACAGGGGGCGGAGATACGCAGTATTTT
CASSYGTGGGDTQYF
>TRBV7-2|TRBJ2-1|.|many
TGTGCCAGCAGCTTAGAGCCCGGACAGCATTCCTACAATGAGCAGTTCTTC
CASSLEPGQHSYNEQFF
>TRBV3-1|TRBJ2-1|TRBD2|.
TGTGCCAGCAGCCGAGGGACTAGCGGCGTGCCTGTTTTCTTC
CASSRGTSGVPVFF
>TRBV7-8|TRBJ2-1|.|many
TGTGCCAGCAGCTTTCGGGGGTACAATGAGCAGTTCTTC
CASSFRGYNEQFF
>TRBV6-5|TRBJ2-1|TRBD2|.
TGTGCCAGCAGTTACTCGGGGTCACGGGAGGGACACAATGAGCAGTTCTTC
CASSYSGSREGHNEQFF
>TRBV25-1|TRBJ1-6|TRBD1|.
TGTGCCAGCAGTGAGACAGGGAGGAATTCACCCCTCCACTTT
CASSETGRNSPLHF
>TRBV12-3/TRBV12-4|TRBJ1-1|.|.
TGTGCCAGCAGTTTCAGGGCCGGTGAAGCTTTCTTT
CASSFRAGEAFF
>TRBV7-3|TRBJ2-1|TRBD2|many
TGTGCCAGCAGCTTAACTAGCGGGAGGTTCAATGAGCAGTTCTTC
CASSLTSGRFNEQFF
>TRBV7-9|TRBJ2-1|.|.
TGTGCCAGCAGCTTAGCTAAGATTGGGGATGAGCAGTTCTTC
CASSLAKIGDEQFF
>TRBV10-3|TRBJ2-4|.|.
TGTGCCATCAGTGATCCCCCTAGCGTCATTCAGTACTTC
CAISDPPSVIQYF